This T cell receptor beta chain derives from a study of beta chain features in type 1 diabetes. Study-level findings and limits: PCR, the amplification step, might favor shorter templates, equally in patients and controls. There was a moderate but significant shortening of TCRB CDR3s in all four CD4+ subsets of Type 1 diabetes patients.

Worth noting for this clone: Its specificity is not known.

Looked up from germline, CDR1 is MDHEN and CDR2 is SYDVKM. Unmatched junction bases numbered 4, after V lost 3 bases and J lost 6 bases. This CDR3 comprises 14 residues. Every bit of the isolated RNA underwent reverse transcription, so sequencing read expressed TCRB transcripts. Repertoires were generated with immunoSEQ multiplex PCR, while TCRdb's copy carries only in-frame clones and drops some. The data show approximately 360,000 clones, with 10% to 15% seen just once and roughly 0.0097% held by the top ten. The source is a woman between 18 and 29 years old with type 1 diabetes. The sample taken for sequencing was naive CD4+ T cells from blood. This rearrangement joins TRBV28 to TRBJ1-2; 10 bases fit TRBD1. The CDR3 protein is CASSFLDRGNGYTF. CDR3 in DNA: TGTGCCAGCAGTTTTTTGGACAGGGGGAATGGCTACACCTTC.